The 22 T cell receptor beta chains in this list originate from one sample, sequenced in a study of CD8 T cells in ankylosing spondylitis. Study-wide findings and caveats: Seemingly distinctive of ankylosing spondylitis blood was a TCR beta motif formed by eight highly homologous variants.

TCRdb reprocessed the 5' RACE reads via MiXCR and lists one record per CDR3 protein. The sample contains 700,000 to 1,000,000 distinct CDR3 sequences, around 11% of which appear only once. Antigens for these TCRs are unknown. The sample was blood, either unsorted or a sorted T cell fraction (not recorded which). These receptors were obtained from a male donor with ankylosing spondylitis.

The chain links TRBV3-1 to TRBJ2-2; 12 positions match TRBD2. This CDR3 is 19 amino acids long. Per the germline V gene, CDR1 is LGHDT and CDR2 is YNNKEL (reference sequence). Trimming at V came to 5 bases and at J to 2 bases, leaving 12 bases not matched to a gene. CDR3 bases: TGTGCCAGCAGCACACCCGGGACTAGCGGGCTGCAAAACACCGGGGAGCTGTTTTTT. Translated: CASSTPGTSGLQNTGELFF.

This clonotype was observed a handful of times. The rearrangement links TRBV7-8 to TRBJ1-1; the D is unclear. The CDR3 totals 15 residues. V was pared by 4 bases and J by 0 bases, with 12 bases between. Germline values: CDR1 SGHVS, CDR2 FQNEAQ. This CDR3 reads CASSSQEAMNTEAFF. Written as DNA, the CDR3 is TGTGCCAGCAGCTCCCAAGAGGCAATGAACACTGAAGCTTTCTTT.

The chain links TRBV7-9 to TRBJ2-1, with D perhaps assigned TRBD1 or TRBD2 (7 bases each). The CDR3 has 17 amino acids. V shed 5 bases and J shed 6 bases, with 23 bases lying between them. Germline V CDR1 and CDR2: SEHNR, FQNEAQ (reference sequence). The CDR3 reads CASSPTPPGGGSNEQFF. As DNA, the CDR3 is TGTGCCAGCAGCCCAACCCCCCCAGGGGGGGGGTCCAATGAGCAGTTCTTC. The variable domain in full, completed from reference TRBV7-9 and TRBJ2-1, reads DTGVSQNPRHKITKRGQNVTFRCDPISEHNRLYWYRQTLGQGPEFLTYFQNEAQLEKSRLLSDRFSAERPKGSFSTLEIQRTEQGDSAMYLCASSPTPPGGGSNEQFFGPGTRLTVL.

This clonotype was counted between two and nine times. This sequence joins TRBV29-1 and TRBJ1-3; D is unclear. The CDR3 has 14 residues. Germline lookup yields CDR1 SQVTM and CDR2 ANQGSEA. Trimming shortened V by 3 bases and J by 0 bases, and 9 bases separated the two germline ends. CDR3 in amino acids: CSVEIANSGNTIYF. CDR3 DNA sequence: TGCAGCGTTGAGATTGCCAACTCTGGAAACACCATATATTTT.

The chain employs TRBV20-1 and TRBJ2-1; 7 bases fit TRBD2. The CDR3 consists of 14 residues. Germline V gene lookup returns CDR1 DFQATT and CDR2 SNEGSKA (reference sequence). Trimming took 3 bases from V and 7 from J; bases not matched to a gene: 9. The CDR3 region is CSASYATSRNEQFF. Here the CDR3 DNA reads TGCAGTGCTAGTTATGCGACTAGCAGGAATGAGCAGTTCTTC.

Ten or more counts support this clonotype. V and J are TRBV5-1 and TRBJ2-7; 7 bases match TRBD1. Losses at the gene ends were 4 bases for V and 2 bases for J; bases not matched to a gene: 6. The germline gives CDR1 SGHRS, CDR2 YFSETQ. The length of the CDR3 is 14 residues. The CDR3 reads CASSLGTVTYEQYF. The CDR3 DNA is TGCGCCAGCAGCCTGGGGACAGTAACCTACGAGCAGTACTTC.

The V gene is TRBV6-2 or TRBV6-3, the J gene TRBJ2-2; TRBD1 matches 8 bases. The ends lost 6 bases at V and 9 bases at J; junction bases unmatched: 6. Germline CDR1 is MNHEY and CDR2 is SVGEGT. CDR3 length: 13 amino acids. The CDR3 reads CASRKTGDRELFF. As DNA, the CDR3 is TGTGCCAGCAGGAAGACAGGGGACAGGGAGCTGTTTTTT.

This clonotype has only a few counts. The genes are TRBV7-2 and TRBJ1-4; weak D call: TRBD1 (6 bases). CDR3 size: 15 residues. Trimming took 3 bases from V and 8 from J, leaving 16 bases between them. CDR1 SGHTA and CDR2 FQGNSA come from the germline V gene. CDR3 sequence (DNA): TGTGCCAGCAGCTTTCGGCCGGGGGCGGACGAAAAACTGTTTTTT. It translates to CASSFRPGADEKLFF.

This clonotype has just a few counts. The CDR3 DNA sequence: TGCGCCAGCAGCCCGCCGTTCCCGACGAACACCGGGGAGCTGTTTTTT. It translates to CASSPPFPTNTGELFF. The chain couples TRBV4-3 to TRBJ2-2; D uncertain. The germline CDR1 and CDR2 sequences are LGHNA and YSLEER. The CDR3 loop spans 16 amino acids. The germline V and J ends were trimmed by 4 bases and 0 bases, with 12 bases remaining between them.

This clonotype was seen a handful of times. The chain uses TRBV9 and TRBJ2-1, with 7 bases identical to TRBD2. The CDR3 length is 16 residues. Germline V lookup: CDR1 SGDLS, CDR2 YYNGEE. The J segment lost 2 bases and the V segment lost 2 bases, leaving 7 bases of the junction unmatched. CDR3 sequence (DNA): TGTGCCAGCAGCGTGGGGGGGGGGAACCCCTACAATGAGCAGTTCTTC. This sequence encodes CASSVGGGNPYNEQFF. Based on the CDR3 plus reference TRBV9 and TRBJ2-1, the full variable domain is DSGVTQTPKHLITATGQRVTLRCSPRSGDLSVYWYQQSLDQGLQFLIQYYNGEERAKGNILERFSAQQFPDLHSELNLSSLELGDSALYFCASSVGGGNPYNEQFFGPGTRLTVL.

This clonotype appeared many times. The rearrangement links TRBV5-1 to TRBJ2-3; 8 bases align to TRBD1. The CDR3 consists of 15 residues. J gave up 2 bases and V 4 bases, and 6 bases lay outside the gene matches. CDR1 SGHRS and CDR2 YFSETQ come from the germline V gene. The CDR3 protein is CASSMTGDITDTQYF. For the CDR3, the DNA is TGCGCCAGCAGCATGACAGGGGACATCACAGATACGCAGTATTTT.

This clonotype came up a few times. This rearrangement joins TRBV7-2 to TRBJ2-7; D unresolved. V shed 5 bases and J shed 0 bases, with 14 bases lying between them. Germline V gene lookup returns CDR1 SGHTA and CDR2 FQGNSA. The CDR3 spans 15 residues. For the CDR3, the DNA is TGTGCCAGCAGCCGGGCTTCGGGCAGCTCCTACGAGCAGTACTTC. Translation: CASSRASGSSYEQYF.

Here the CDR3 DNA reads TGTGCCAGCAGCGTAGAGGTGGCAGATACGCAGTATTTT. Amino acids: CASSVEVADTQYF. This chain uses TRBV9 with TRBJ2-3; D remains ambiguous. In germline, CDR1 is SGDLS, CDR2 YYNGEE. The CDR3 is made up of 13 amino acids. Trimming stripped 0 bases from V and 4 bases from J, with 6 bases between.

This clonotype was counted only a few times. The CDR3 loop reads CASSYRGQGNTGELFF. CDR3 nucleotides: TGTGCCAGCAGCTACCGGGGACAGGGGAACACCGGGGAGCTGTTTTTT. The chain employs TRBV7-9 and TRBJ2-2, with 9 nucleotides matching TRBD1. V lost 4 bases to trimming and J lost 1 base; unmatched junction nucleotides: 4. The germline CDR1 and CDR2 sequences are SEHNR and FQNEAQ (reference sequence). CDR3 size: 16 residues. Full variable domain (outside the CDR3, taken from reference TRBV7-9 and TRBJ2-2): DTGVSQNPRHKITKRGQNVTFRCDPISEHNRLYWYRQTLGQGPEFLTYFQNEAQLEKSRLLSDRFSAERPKGSFSTLEIQRTEQGDSAMYLCASSYRGQGNTGELFFGEGSRLTVL.

The gene calls are TRBV12-3 or TRBV12-4 and TRBJ2-7, with D maybe TRBD1 (6 bases). The CDR3 is 12 residues long. V lost 7 bases, J lost 3 bases, and 10 bases lay in between. The CDR3 sequence is CASTAGVYEQYF. CDR3 nucleotide sequence: TGTGCCAGCACCGCAGGGGTCTACGAGCAGTACTTC.

This clonotype occurred a few times. CDR3: CASSVAGNEAAEAFF. CDR3 in DNA: TGTGCCAGCAGCGTAGCAGGGAACGAGGCCGCTGAAGCTTTCTTT. V is TRBV9 and J is TRBJ1-1; TRBD1 might be the D (5 bases). Trimming took 0 bases from V and 6 from J, leaving 15 bases between them. The CDR3 sequence is 15 residues long. Germline lookup yields CDR1 SGDLS and CDR2 YYNGEE. Full variable domain (missing parts from reference TRBV9 and TRBJ1-1): DSGVTQTPKHLITATGQRVTLRCSPRSGDLSVYWYQQSLDQGLQFLIQYYNGEERAKGNILERFSAQQFPDLHSELNLSSLELGDSALYFCASSVAGNEAAEAFFGQGTRLTVV.

The V and J genes are TRBV12-3 or TRBV12-4 and TRBJ1-2, with TRBD1 identical over 7 bases. This CDR3 has 12 residues. Germline trimming cut 5 bases from V and 8 bases from J; bases unmatched to any gene: 5. The chain's CDR3 is CASSIDRAGYTF. Written as DNA, the CDR3 is TGTGCCAGCAGTATCGACAGGGCGGGCTACACCTTC.

This clonotype was observed many times. The chain recombines TRBV29-1 with TRBJ2-3, with TRBD2 identical over 11 bases. This CDR3 is 15 amino acids long. Germline CDR1 is SQVTM and CDR2 is ANQGSEA. V shed 6 bases and J 2 bases; nucleotides not matched to a gene: 7. The CDR3 here is CSVAGTSGYTDTQYF. The DNA of the CDR3 is TGCAGCGTGGCCGGGACTAGCGGTTACACAGATACGCAGTATTTT.

Many counts were recorded for this clonotype. The V gene is TRBV7-2, the J gene TRBJ2-5, with no clear D. This CDR3 has 12 amino acids. In germline, CDR1 is SGHTA, CDR2 FQGNSA. V lost 4 bases to trimming and J lost 9 bases, with 12 bases between them. CDR3 nucleotide sequence: TGTGCCAGCAGCTCCTCCGGTTCGGCCCAGTACTTC. Its protein product is CASSSSGSAQYF.

This clonotype was detected a few times. The J gene is TRBJ1-5, the V gene TRBV7-2; no firm D call. The ends were cut back, 1 base at V and 1 base at J, with 8 bases in the middle. The germline CDR1 and CDR2 sequences are SGHTA and FQGNSA. This CDR3 has 15 residues. CDR3 DNA sequence: TGTGCCAGCAGCTTAGTGGAGTGGAGCAATCAGCCCCAGCATTTT. Its translation is CASSLVEWSNQPQHF.

This clonotype was seen ten or more times. This chain uses TRBV20-1 with TRBJ2-5; 14 bases align to TRBD2. The J segment lost 2 bases and the V segment lost 6 bases, leaving 8 bases of the junction unmatched. This CDR3 is 16 amino acids long. Germline assignment: CDR1 DFQATT and CDR2 SNEGSKA (reference sequence). CDR3 in amino acids: CSASRLAGGWQETQYF. The CDR3 DNA reads as TGCAGTGCCTCCCGACTAGCGGGAGGGTGGCAAGAGACCCAGTACTTC.

The CDR3 DNA reads TGTGCCAGCACCACCGGGGGTGAGCAGTTCTTC. It translates to CASTTGGEQFF. The J gene is TRBJ2-1, the V gene TRBV6-2 or TRBV6-3; D possibly corresponds to TRBD2 (6 bases). CDR1 and CDR2 (germline): MNHEY, SVGEGT. The length of the CDR3 is 11 residues. Trimming pared 7 bases from V and 9 bases from J, leaving 10 bases between.